The clone carrying this T cell receptor beta chain was detected only once. The antigen is unknown. Other DNA sequences within the sample encode an identical CDR3. Data came from immunoSEQ multiplex PCR; TCRdb stores just in-frame clones and leaves some out. Of over a million clones listed, 70% to 80% are singletons. The data derive from a study of shared clonotypes between healthy human individuals. General study results and limits: Collection of samples was limited to blood; tissue repertoires likely differ.

Unmatched junction bases numbered 6, after V lost 4 bases and J lost 4 bases. The CDR3 totals 14 residues. CDR1 and CDR2 from the germline V gene are SGHRS and YFSETQ. The TCR was taken from a man younger than 30 in good health. Some clones in this sample may be carry-over from other donors' samples. Sequenced sample: memory CD4+ T cells from PBMCs. The subset denotes: CD45RA-negative fraction. The chain couples TRBV5-1 to TRBJ2-5; TRBD1 agrees at 8 bases. The CDR3 nucleotides are TGCGCCAGCAGCGCAGGGACAGGCGGAGAGACCCAGTACTTC. Amino acid sequence: CASSAGTGGETQYF.